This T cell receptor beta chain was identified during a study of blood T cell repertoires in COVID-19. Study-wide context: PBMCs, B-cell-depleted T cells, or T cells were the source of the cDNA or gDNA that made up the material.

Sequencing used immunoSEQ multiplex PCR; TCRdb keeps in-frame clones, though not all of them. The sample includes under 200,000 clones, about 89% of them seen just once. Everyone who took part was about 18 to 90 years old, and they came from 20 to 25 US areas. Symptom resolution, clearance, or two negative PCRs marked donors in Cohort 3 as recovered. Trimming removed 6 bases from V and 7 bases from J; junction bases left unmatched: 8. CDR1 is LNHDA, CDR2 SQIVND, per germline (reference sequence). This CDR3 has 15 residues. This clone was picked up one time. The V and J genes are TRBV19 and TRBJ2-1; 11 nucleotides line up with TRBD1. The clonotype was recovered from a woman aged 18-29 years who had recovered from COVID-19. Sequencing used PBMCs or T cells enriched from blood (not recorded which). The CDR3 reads CASRSPDRGHNEQFF. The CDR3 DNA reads TGTGCCAGTAGGTCTCCGGACAGGGGGCATAATGAGCAGTTCTTC.